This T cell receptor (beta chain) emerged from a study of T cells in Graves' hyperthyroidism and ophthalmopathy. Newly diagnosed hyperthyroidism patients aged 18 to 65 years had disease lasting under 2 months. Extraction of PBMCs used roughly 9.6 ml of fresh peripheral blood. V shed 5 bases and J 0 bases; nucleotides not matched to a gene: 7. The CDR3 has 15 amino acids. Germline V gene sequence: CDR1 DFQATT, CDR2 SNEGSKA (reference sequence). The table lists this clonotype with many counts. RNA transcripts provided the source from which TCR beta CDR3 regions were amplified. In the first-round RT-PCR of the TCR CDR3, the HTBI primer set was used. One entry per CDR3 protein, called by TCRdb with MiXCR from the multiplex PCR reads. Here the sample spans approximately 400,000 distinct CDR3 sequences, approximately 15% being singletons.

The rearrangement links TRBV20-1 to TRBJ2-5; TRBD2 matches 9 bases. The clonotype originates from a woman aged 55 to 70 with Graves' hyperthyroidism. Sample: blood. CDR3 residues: CSASSLAGDQETQYF. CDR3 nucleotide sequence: TGCAGTGCTTCCTCACTAGCGGGCGACCAAGAGACCCAGTACTTC.